This T cell receptor (beta chain) stems from a study of cytomegalovirus exposure and HLA in healthy donors. Study details: A data release that came early held tens of millions of unique TCRs from HLA-typed donors.

Findings and limits, study-wide: TRBV6-2, TRBV6-3 and some other V segments were excluded as indistinguishable. Across HLA loci, a later analysis found differing TCR association rates, with DRB1 most and HLA-C fewest.

The CDR3 is made up of 16 amino acids. The germline gives CDR1 SGHRS, CDR2 YFSETQ. After removal of 0 bases from V and 1 base from J, the junction contained 3 bases not matched to a gene. Concerning this clone: The antigen remains undetermined.

Use of 60 Vbeta and 13 Jbeta primers characterized the PCR. Profiling relied on immunoSEQ multiplex PCR, and the TCRdb table lists in-frame clones only, not all of them. The sample has 100,000 to 150,000 clones, approximately 82% seen once. The chain links TRBV5-1 to TRBJ2-5, with TRBD2 matching 10 bases. Sequencing was done on a sample of PBMCs. The origin of this receptor is a woman between 18 and 29 years old in good health and CMV-seropositive. In DNA, the CDR3 is TGCGCCAGCAGCTTGGAAAGCGGGGGGGCCCAAGAGACCCAGTACTTC. Translating gives CASSLESGGAQETQYF. Supplemented by reference TRBV5-1 and TRBJ2-5, the full variable domain reads KAGVTQTPRYLIKTRGQQVTLSCSPISGHRSVSWYQQTPGQGLQFLFEYFSETQRNKGNFPGRFSGRQFSNSRSEMNVSTLELGDSALYLCASSLESGGAQETQYFGPGTRLLVL.